This T cell receptor (beta chain) was retrieved from a study of blood T cell repertoires in COVID-19. Across the whole study: The study drew acute and convalescent COVID-19 samples from the United States, Italy and Spain. T cells, B-cell-depleted T cells, or PBMCs supplied cDNA or gDNA.

Per the original data handling: Cell counts per sample came from amplifying reference gene primers. Clones were read by immunoSEQ multiplex PCR, and TCRdb kept only the in-frame ones, dropping some. The D gene and trimming were derived from the DNA, and the V and J assignments and clone size from that table. The sample lists about 200,000 clones, about four fifths occurring once. The sequencing sample was made of peripheral blood. The TCR originated in a woman between 40 and 50 years old with active or convalescent COVID-19.

DNA for the CDR3: TGTGCTAGTGGTTTGGATCAGTTCGAGCAGTACTTC. It yields the protein CASGLDQFEQYF. The rearrangement joins TRBV12-5 to TRBJ2-7; unclear D gene. Germline V gives CDR1 LGHNT, CDR2 FRNRAP. The V and J ends lost 1 base and 6 bases respectively, with 7 bases between them. The CDR3 has 12 amino acids.